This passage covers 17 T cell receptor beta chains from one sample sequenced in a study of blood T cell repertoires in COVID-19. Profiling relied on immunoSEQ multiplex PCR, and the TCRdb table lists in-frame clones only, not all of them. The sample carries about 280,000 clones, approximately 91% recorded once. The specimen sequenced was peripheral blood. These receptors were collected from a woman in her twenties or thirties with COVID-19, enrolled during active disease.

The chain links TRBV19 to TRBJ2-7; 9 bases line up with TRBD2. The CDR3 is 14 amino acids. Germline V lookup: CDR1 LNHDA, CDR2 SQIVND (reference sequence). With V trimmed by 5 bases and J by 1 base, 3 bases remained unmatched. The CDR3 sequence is CASSLAGASYEQYF. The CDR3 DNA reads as TGTGCCAGTAGTTTAGCGGGAGCATCCTACGAGCAGTACTTC.

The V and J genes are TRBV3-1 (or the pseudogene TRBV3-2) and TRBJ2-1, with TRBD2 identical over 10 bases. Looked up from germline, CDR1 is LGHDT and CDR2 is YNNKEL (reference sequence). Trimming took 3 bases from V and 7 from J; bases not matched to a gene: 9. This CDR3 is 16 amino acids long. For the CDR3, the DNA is TGTGCCAGCAGCCAGTCTCCGGGACTAGCGTGGAATGAGCAGTTCTTC. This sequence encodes CASSQSPGLAWNEQFF.

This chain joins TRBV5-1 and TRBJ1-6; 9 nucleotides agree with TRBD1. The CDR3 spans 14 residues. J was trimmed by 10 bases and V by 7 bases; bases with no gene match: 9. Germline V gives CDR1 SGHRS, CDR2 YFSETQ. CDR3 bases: TGCGCCAGCGGCACCGGGACAGGGATCTCACCCCTCCACTTT. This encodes CASGTGTGISPLHF.

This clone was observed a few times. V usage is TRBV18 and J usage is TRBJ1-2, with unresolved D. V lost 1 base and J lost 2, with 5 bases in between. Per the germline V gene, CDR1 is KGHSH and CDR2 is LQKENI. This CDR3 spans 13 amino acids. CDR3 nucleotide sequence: TGTGCCAGCTCACCACGCCAGAACTATGGCTACACCTTC. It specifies CASSPRQNYGYTF.

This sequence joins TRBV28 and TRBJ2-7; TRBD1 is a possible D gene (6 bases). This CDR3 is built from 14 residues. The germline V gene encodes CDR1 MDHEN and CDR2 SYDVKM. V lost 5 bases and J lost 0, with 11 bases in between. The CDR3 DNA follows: TGTGCCAGCAGTCCGGGACAAGACTCCTACGAGCAGTACTTC. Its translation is CASSPGQDSYEQYF.

CDR3 bases: TGTGCCAGCAGCCAGACTAGCGGGGACCACAATGAGCAGTTCTTC. Amino acids: CASSQTSGDHNEQFF. The V call is TRBV14, the J call TRBJ2-1; 11 positions agree with TRBD2. CDR1 SGHDN and CDR2 FVKESK come from the germline V gene. The CDR3 has 15 amino acids. With 3 bases clipped from V and 5 bases from J, the junction kept 3 bases outside the gene matches. Variable domain in full (rest from reference TRBV14 and TRBJ2-1): EAGVTQFPSHSVIEKGQTVTLRCDPISGHDNLYWYRRVMGKEIKFLLHFVKESKQDESGMPNNRFLAERTGGTYSTLKVQPAELEDSGVYFCASSQTSGDHNEQFFGPGTRLTVL.

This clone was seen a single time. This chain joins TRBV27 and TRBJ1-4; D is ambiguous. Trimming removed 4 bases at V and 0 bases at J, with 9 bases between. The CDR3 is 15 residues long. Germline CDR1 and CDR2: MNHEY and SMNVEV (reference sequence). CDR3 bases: TGTGCCAGCAGTTCACACACCACAACTAATGAAAAACTGTTTTTT. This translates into CASSSHTTTNEKLFF.

CDR3 sequence reads: CASSYSGQGYNEQFF. CDR3 bases: TGTGCCAGCAGTTACTCGGGACAGGGCTACAATGAGCAGTTCTTC. The J gene is TRBJ2-1, the V gene TRBV6-2 or TRBV6-3; TRBD1 aligns across 9 bases. The junction had 0 bases not matched to a gene; V was cut back by 0 bases and J by 3 bases. Germline values: CDR1 MNHEY, CDR2 SVGEGT. This CDR3 spans 15 amino acids.

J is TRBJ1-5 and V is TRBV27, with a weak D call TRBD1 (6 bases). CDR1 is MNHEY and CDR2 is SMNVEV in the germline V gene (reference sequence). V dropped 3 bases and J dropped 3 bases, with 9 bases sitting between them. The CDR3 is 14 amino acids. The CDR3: CASSFRGLNQPQHF. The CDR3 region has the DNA TGTGCCAGCAGTTTCAGGGGCCTCAATCAGCCCCAGCATTTT.

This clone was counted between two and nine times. The CDR3, as DNA: TGTGCCACCAGCAGAGATCCAGGGGCGGATCAGCCCCAGCATTTT. This gives the protein CATSRDPGADQPQHF. This chain uses TRBV15 with TRBJ1-5, with D perhaps TRBD1 (6 bases). This CDR3 contains 15 residues. The germline V gene has CDR1 LNHNV and CDR2 YYDKDF (reference sequence). The V end lost 0 bases, the J end lost 5 bases, and 11 bases lay between the germline ends.

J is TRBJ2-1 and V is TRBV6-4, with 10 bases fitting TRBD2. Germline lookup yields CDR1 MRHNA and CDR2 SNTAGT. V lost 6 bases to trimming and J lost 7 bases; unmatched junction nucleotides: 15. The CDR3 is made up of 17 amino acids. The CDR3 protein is CASRDGGASGRENEQFF. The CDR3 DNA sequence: TGTGCCAGCAGGGACGGCGGGGCTAGCGGGAGAGAGAATGAGCAGTTCTTC.

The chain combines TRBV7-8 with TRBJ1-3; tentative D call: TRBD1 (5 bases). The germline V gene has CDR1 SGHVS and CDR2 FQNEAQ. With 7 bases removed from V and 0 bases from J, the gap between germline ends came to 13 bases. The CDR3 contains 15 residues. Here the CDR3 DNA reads TGTGCCAGCACCGAGGGACTGAACTCTGGAAACACCATATATTTT. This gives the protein CASTEGLNSGNTIYF.

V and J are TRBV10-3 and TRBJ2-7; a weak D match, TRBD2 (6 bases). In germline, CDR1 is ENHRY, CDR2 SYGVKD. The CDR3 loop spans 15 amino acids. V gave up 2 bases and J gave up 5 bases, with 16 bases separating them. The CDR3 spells CAISEREMQANEQYF. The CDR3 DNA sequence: TGTGCCATCAGTGAGCGGGAGATGCAAGCCAACGAGCAGTACTTC.

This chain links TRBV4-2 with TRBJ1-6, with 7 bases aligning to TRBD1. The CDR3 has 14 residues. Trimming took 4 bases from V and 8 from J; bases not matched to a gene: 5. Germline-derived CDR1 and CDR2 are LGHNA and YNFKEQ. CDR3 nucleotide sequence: TGTGCCAGCAGCCGGCCAGACAGGGATTCACCCCTCCACTTT. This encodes CASSRPDRDSPLHF.

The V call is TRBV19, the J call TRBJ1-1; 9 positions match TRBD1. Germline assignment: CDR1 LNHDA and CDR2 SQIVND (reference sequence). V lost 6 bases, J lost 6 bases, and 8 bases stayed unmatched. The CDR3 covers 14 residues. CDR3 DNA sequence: TGTGCCAGTAGCTCAGGACAGGGGTGGTCTGAAGCTTTCTTT. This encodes CASSSGQGWSEAFF.

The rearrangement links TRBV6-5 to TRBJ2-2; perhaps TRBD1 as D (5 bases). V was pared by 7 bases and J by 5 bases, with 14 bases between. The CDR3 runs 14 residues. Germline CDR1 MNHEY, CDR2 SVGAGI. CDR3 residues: CASMVQGRTGELFF. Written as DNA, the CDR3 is TGTGCCAGCATGGTTCAGGGCCGGACCGGGGAGCTGTTTTTT.

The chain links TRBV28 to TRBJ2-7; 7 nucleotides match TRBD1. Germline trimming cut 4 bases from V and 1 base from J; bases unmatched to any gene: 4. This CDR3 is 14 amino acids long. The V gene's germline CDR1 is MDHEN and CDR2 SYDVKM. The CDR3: CASSSTGQSYEQYF. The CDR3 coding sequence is TGTGCCAGCAGTTCGACAGGGCAATCCTACGAGCAGTACTTC.